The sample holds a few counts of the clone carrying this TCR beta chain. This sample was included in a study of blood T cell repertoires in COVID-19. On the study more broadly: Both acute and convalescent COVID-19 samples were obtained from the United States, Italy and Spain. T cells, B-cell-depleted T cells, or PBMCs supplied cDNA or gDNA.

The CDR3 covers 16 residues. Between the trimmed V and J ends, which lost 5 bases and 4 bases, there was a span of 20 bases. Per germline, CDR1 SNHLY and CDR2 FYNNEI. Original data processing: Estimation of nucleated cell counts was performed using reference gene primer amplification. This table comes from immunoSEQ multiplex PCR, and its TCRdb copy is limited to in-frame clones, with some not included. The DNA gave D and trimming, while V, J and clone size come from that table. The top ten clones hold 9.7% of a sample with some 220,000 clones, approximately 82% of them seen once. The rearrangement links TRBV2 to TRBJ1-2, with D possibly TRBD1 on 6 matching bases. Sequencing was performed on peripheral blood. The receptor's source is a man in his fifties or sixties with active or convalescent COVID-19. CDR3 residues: CASSQQRQGTVYGYTF. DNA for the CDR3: TGTGCCAGCAGTCAACAAAGGCAGGGGACGGTCTATGGCTACACCTTC.